This record covers a single TCR beta chain. The sample belongs to a study of blood T cell repertoires in COVID-19. Study summary: Whether acute or convalescent, the COVID-19 samples came from the United States, Italy and Spain. The analysed material was cDNA or gDNA that came from T cells, B-cell-depleted T cells, or PBMCs.

How the authors handled the data: Reference gene primer amplification gave nucleated cell count estimates. The protocol was immunoSEQ multiplex PCR, while the TCRdb copy is restricted to in-frame clones and leaves out a portion. V, J and clone size are those of that table, while D and trimming were read from the DNA. Here the sample spans 150,000 to 200,000 clones, roughly 78% being singletons. V lost 1 base, J lost 3 bases, and 6 bases lay in between. Germline CDR1 SGHTA, CDR2 FQGNSA. This CDR3 spans 13 amino acids. J is TRBJ2-5 and V is TRBV7-2; weak D call: TRBD2 (5 bases). This clonotype was obtained from a man between 65 and 85 years old with active or convalescent COVID-19. The sequenced sample consisted of peripheral blood. The CDR3 is CASSLVGEETQYF. The CDR3 bases are TGTGCCAGCAGCTTAGTCGGGGAAGAGACCCAGTACTTC.